A single sample gave rise to the 10 T cell receptor beta chains below, sequenced in a study of regulatory T cells in long-lasting Graves disease. Stated time point: newly diagnosed GD, antithyroid drugs for less than 3 months. Generation of the TCR library employed RNA extracted from PBMCs. HTBI primers from iRepertoire and Arm-PCR of CDR3 regions yielded the TCR beta libraries. TCRdb reprocessed the multiplex PCR reads with MiXCR, giving one entry per CDR3 protein. The data show about 330,000 distinct CDR3 sequences, roughly 16% seen once. These records were also assigned to another study, of T cells in Graves' hyperthyroidism and ophthalmopathy.

The sequencing here drew on peripheral blood mononuclear cells (PBMCs), taken at new diagnosis, from a patient treated with antithyroid drugs. These receptors came from a woman aged 18-30 years with Graves disease.

This clonotype was seen ten or more times. V is TRBV18 and J is TRBJ2-5; 11 positions match TRBD2. CDR3 size: 17 residues. Germline assignment: CDR1 KGHSH and CDR2 LQKENI. The trim removed 0 bases at V and 1 base at J, leaving 4 bases unmatched. CDR3: CASSPPALAGGQETQYF. The DNA for the CDR3 is TGTGCCAGCTCACCACCGGCTCTAGCGGGGGGCCAAGAGACCCAGTACTTC.

This clonotype was observed at least ten times. This chain uses TRBV30 with TRBJ1-3; tentative D call: TRBD1 (5 bases). Trimming shortened V by 0 bases and J by 8 bases, and 20 bases separated the two germline ends. Germline V gene sequence: CDR1 GTSNPN, CDR2 SVGIG (reference sequence). This CDR3 is 16 amino acids long. CDR3 loop: CAWSVWGSIAGDTIYF. In nucleotides, the CDR3 is TGTGCCTGGAGTGTATGGGGCAGTATCGCCGGAGACACCATATATTTT.

The chain recombines TRBV4-1 with TRBJ2-7, with D possibly being TRBD1 or TRBD2 (5 bases each). The germline gives CDR1 MGHRA, CDR2 YSYEKL. Trimming removed 4 bases from V and 2 bases from J, with 12 bases in between. This CDR3 has 14 residues. CDR3 sequence: CASSLRDATYEQYF. Written as DNA, the CDR3 is TGCGCCAGCAGCCTAAGGGACGCGACCTACGAGCAGTACTTC.

The table lists this clonotype with many counts. V and J are TRBV6-1 and TRBJ2-1; no reliable D call. Trimming stripped 6 bases from V and 9 bases from J, with 15 bases between. The CDR3 is made up of 13 amino acids. CDR1 MNHNS and CDR2 SASEGT come from the germline V gene. The CDR3 here is CASSTGSSGEQFF. Written as DNA, the CDR3 is TGTGCCAGCAGCACCGGTAGTTCGGGTGAGCAGTTCTTC.

In its sample, this clonotype was seen a few times. V is TRBV30 and J is TRBJ2-3, with a tentative D call TRBD1 (6 bases). Germline CDR1 GTSNPN, CDR2 SVGIG (reference sequence). V lost 2 bases, J lost 3 bases, and 12 bases lay in between. This CDR3 has 14 residues. The CDR3 region has the DNA TGTGCCTGGAGTCAGGGGATTGGGACAGATACGCAGTATTTT. Protein sequence: CAWSQGIGTDTQYF.

This clonotype was counted many times. In DNA, the CDR3 is TGTGCCAGCAGCCAAGGGACAAGGATAAACACCGGGGAGCTGTTTTTT. Translation gives CASSQGTRINTGELFF. The chain recombines TRBV3-1 with TRBJ2-2, with D possibly TRBD1 on 5 matching bases. V was cut by 1 base and J by 2 bases, with 11 bases left in between. The CDR3 runs to 16 residues. The germline V gene encodes CDR1 LGHDT and CDR2 YNNKEL (reference sequence).

This clonotype was found many times. The rearrangement uses TRBV20-1 and TRBJ2-1; TRBD2 might be the D (6 bases). The CDR3 is 16 residues long. Germline V gene lookup returns CDR1 DFQATT and CDR2 SNEGSKA (reference sequence). V was trimmed by 1 base and J by 2 bases, leaving 15 bases between them. The CDR3 spells CSARGPGGVAYNEQFF. The CDR3 DNA reads as TGCAGTGCTAGAGGGCCGGGCGGGGTTGCCTACAATGAGCAGTTCTTC.

This clonotype showed up many times. A much bigger clone sits one base away, suggesting this may be a read error. The chain combines TRBV2 with TRBJ2-1; D gene unclear. The CDR3 totals 11 residues. Trimming took 4 bases from V and 5 from J, leaving 3 bases between them. Per germline, CDR1 SNHLY and CDR2 FYNNEI. The CDR3 DNA sequence: TGTGCCAGCAGTGGGGACAATGAGCAGTTCTTC. This gives the protein CASSGDNEQFF.

This clonotype was detected a few times. The chain couples TRBV5-1 to TRBJ1-3; no firm D call. Germline loops: CDR1 SGHRS, CDR2 YFSETQ. The CDR3 loop spans 17 amino acids. Trimming stripped 0 bases from V and 0 bases from J, with 13 bases between. CDR3 region: CASSLGGWTLSGNTIYF. CDR3 bases: TGCGCCAGCAGCTTGGGGGGATGGACTCTCTCTGGAAACACCATATATTTT.

This clonotype was observed many times. The chain combines TRBV7-9 with TRBJ1-6, with TRBD1 matching over 7 bases. CDR1 SEHNR and CDR2 FQNEAQ come from the germline V gene (reference sequence). V was pared by 5 bases and J by 7 bases, with 5 bases of the junction left unmatched. CDR3 length: 14 residues. CDR3: CASSRDSKNSPLHF. CDR3 DNA: TGTGCCAGCAGCCGGGACAGCAAAAATTCACCCCTCCACTTT.